Sequencing of this T cell receptor (beta chain) was carried out in a study of shared clonotypes between healthy human individuals (dated by TCRdb to between 2020 and 2021). Concerning the study at large: The cohort comprised two women and three men aged 18 to 49 years. To estimate repertoire size and how much clonotypes are shared between individuals, the study performed deep sequencing of blood TCR repertoires from a few healthy adults. To increase sequencing depth and limit assay-specific biases, different laboratories used diverse techniques to prepare libraries and sequence TCR repertoires. For each donor, CD4 naive and CD4 memory were each given three plates, CD8 naive was given two plates, and CD8 memory was given one plate. Leukapheresis yielded between about 0.85 and 10 billion PBMCs per donor.

Donors were healthy HIV-negative adults with no recently reported acute infections or vaccinations. All donors were Caucasian adults living in Nashville, Tennessee, USA. CD4+ T cells were enriched by magnetic negative selection, after which naive cells were positively selected on CD45RA and the negative fraction was taken as the memory subset. Blood was collected by leukapheresis, and PBMCs were isolated by Ficoll-Histopaque density gradient centrifugation and then cryopreserved in liquid nitrogen vapor phase. Analytical flow cytometry was used to check the purity and quantity of every magnetically sorted T cell population. Each sorted fraction had its genomic DNA isolated and then quantified by UV absorbance on a Nanodrop 2000c. The CDR3, from cysteine to phenylalanine, totals 14 residues. Only the CDR3 portion is preserved as DNA: 42 bases, with reading frame beginning at the first base. CDR1 and CDR2 were assigned from the germline V gene as SGHRS and YFSETQ. Compared with germline, V lacks 3 bases and J lacks 2 bases; bases without a gene match: 1.

About this clone itself: Its antigen is currently not known. No much larger clonotype is one base removed from it; base qualities were not supplied. Other DNA sequences of this sample code for an identical CDR3.

Using the deep immunoSEQ assay, TCR CDR3 regions were amplified from genomic DNA by multiplex PCR. Genomic DNA extracted from each cell subset was distributed evenly over all wells of several immunoSEQ 96-well plates, and each plate served as one replicate. For sorted subsets, roughly 200 ng genomic DNA, equal to tens of thousands of T cell genomes, was loaded into each replicate PCR. Purified libraries were quantified with a Qubit 3.0 fluorometer, sized on a Bioanalyzer 2100, and re-quantified with the KAPA Library Quantification kit. Each immunoSEQ 96-well plate was sequenced on its own single-read 150-cycle Illumina NextSeq 550 flow cell. The paper's data handling went like this. Because the immunoSEQ output included only junctional sequences and no quality scores, the filtering could not be the same as the filtering used for full-length reads. Sequences were annotated with PyIR, a Python wrapper for IgBLAST v1.9, using IMGT germline references to assign V/J genes and CDR3. Reads were filtered out if the reads had weak V/J assignments (E-value above 1e-6), no CDR3, stop codons, out-of-frame junctions, or ambiguous translated residues. A V3J clonotype was defined by an identical inferred V gene, J gene, and CDR3 amino acid sequence. Percentage overlap between repertoires was computed as shared unique clonotypes divided by the size of the smaller repertoire. Richness of each repertoire was evaluated using RTK rarefaction, the Chao1 estimator, and Recon v2.1 estimates of unobserved clonotypes. For all TCRbeta clonotypes obtained by the gDNA method from four donors, generation probabilities were computed with OLGA. TCRdb limited this immuneACCESS table to in-frame rearrangements with V and J called. A share of clones is missing; checked studies link under half to unresolved V genes, and the rest is unexplained. Clone size and V and J calls were adopted from that table, with D and trimming inferred from the DNA. The sample table shows some 1,100,000 clones, and 78% are seen once. The ten biggest clones cover approximately 0.52% of the sample.

What the authors observed across the whole study: Because the study included only a small number of donors, the genetic and exposure-history diversity represented was limited. Sampling was restricted to blood, and TCR repertoires in tissue are likely to differ from TCR repertoires in blood. Pairwise subsampling indicated that sequencing depth was expected to affect the degree of clonotype sharing among donors. Naive subsets generally had larger estimated clonotype richness than memory subsets. Even with the large sequencing depth, rarefaction of the sorted-subset datasets indicated that sequencing was incomplete. Higher generation probabilities were observed for clonotypes shared by all four sorted-subset donors than for non-shared clonotypes. Sharing across several donors was observed for approximately 5% of naive CD4, over 3% of naive CD8, about 2.3% of memory CD4, and about 0.39% of memory CD8 clonotypes.

The sequenced material came from memory CD4+ T cells from PBMCs. The cell subset or site label corresponds to: CD45RA-negative fraction. Recombination connected TRBV5-1 to TRBJ2-7, with 11 bases in between that match TRBD1. The sequence was collected from a man between 18 and 29 years old in good health. Some clones in this sample may be carry-over from other donors' samples. The CDR3 in this case is CASSSGQGAYEQYF. The bases are TGCGCCAGCAGCTCGGGACAGGGGGCCTACGAGCAGTACTTC.